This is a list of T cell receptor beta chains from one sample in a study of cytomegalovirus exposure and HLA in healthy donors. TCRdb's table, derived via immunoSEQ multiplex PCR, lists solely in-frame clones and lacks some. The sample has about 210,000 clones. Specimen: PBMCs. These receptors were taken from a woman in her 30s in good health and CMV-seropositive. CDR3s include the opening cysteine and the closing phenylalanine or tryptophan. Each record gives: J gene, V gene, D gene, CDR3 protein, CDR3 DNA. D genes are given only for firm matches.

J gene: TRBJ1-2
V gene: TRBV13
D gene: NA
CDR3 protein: CASSRPLTNYGYTF
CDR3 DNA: TGTGCCAGCAGCCGTCCCCTAACTAACTATGGCTACACCTTC

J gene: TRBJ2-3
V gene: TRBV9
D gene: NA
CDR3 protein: CASSSRGADVFGDTQYF
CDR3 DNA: TGTGCCAGCAGCTCCCGTGGAGCGGATGTATTCGGGGATACGCAGTATTTT

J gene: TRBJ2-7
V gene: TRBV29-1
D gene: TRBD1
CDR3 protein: CSVAQGMTYEQYF
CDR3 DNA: TGCAGCGTTGCACAGGGGATGACCTACGAGCAGTACTTC

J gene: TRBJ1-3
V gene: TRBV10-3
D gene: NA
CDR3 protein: CAISDWGPEGNTIYF
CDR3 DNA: TGTGCCATCAGTGATTGGGGGCCCGAGGGAAACACCATATATTTT

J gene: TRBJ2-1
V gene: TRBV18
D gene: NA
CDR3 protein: CASSPPGTENNEQFF
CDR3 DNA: TGTGCCAGCTCACCACCCGGTACAGAGAACAATGAGCAGTTCTTC

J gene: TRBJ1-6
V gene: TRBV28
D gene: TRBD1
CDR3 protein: CASSSRPGQGYNSPLHF
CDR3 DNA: TGTGCCAGCAGTTCGCGCCCCGGACAGGGATATAATTCACCCCTCCACTTT

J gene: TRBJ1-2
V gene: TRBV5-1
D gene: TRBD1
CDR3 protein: CASSRGQNYGYTF
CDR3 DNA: TGCGCCAGCAGCCGGGGACAGAACTATGGCTACACCTTC

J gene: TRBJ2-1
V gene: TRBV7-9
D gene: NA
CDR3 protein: CASSLDADHNEQFF
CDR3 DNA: TGTGCCAGCAGCTTAGACGCGGATCACAATGAGCAGTTCTTC

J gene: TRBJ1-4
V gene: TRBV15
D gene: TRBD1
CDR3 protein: CATAPGQPNEKLFF
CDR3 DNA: TGTGCCACCGCACCGGGACAGCCAAATGAAAAACTGTTTTTT

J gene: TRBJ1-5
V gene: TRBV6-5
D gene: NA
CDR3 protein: CASSYSGEGGGQPQHF
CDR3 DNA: TGTGCCAGCAGTTACTCCGGGGAGGGTGGGGGACAGCCCCAGCATTTT

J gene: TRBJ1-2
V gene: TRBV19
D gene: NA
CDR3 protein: CASSISAGYGYTF
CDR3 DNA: TGTGCCAGTAGTATTTCGGCAGGCTATGGCTACACCTTC

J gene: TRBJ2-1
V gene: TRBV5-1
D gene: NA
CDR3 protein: CASSLVPSQGGGEQFF
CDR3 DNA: TGCGCCAGCAGCTTGGTACCGTCTCAAGGCGGCGGTGAGCAGTTCTTC

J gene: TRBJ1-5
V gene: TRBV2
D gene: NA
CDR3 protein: CASSVEAVSNQPQHF
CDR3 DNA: TGTGCCAGCAGCGTCGAGGCCGTAAGCAATCAGCCCCAGCATTTT

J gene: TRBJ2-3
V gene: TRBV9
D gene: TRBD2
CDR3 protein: CASSVTSGADTQYF
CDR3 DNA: TGTGCCAGCAGCGTGACTAGCGGAGCAGATACGCAGTATTTT

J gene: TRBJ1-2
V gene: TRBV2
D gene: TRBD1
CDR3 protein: CASRPGQGLSDGYTF
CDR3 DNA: TGTGCCAGCAGGCCGGGACAGGGTCTCTCGGATGGCTACACCTTC